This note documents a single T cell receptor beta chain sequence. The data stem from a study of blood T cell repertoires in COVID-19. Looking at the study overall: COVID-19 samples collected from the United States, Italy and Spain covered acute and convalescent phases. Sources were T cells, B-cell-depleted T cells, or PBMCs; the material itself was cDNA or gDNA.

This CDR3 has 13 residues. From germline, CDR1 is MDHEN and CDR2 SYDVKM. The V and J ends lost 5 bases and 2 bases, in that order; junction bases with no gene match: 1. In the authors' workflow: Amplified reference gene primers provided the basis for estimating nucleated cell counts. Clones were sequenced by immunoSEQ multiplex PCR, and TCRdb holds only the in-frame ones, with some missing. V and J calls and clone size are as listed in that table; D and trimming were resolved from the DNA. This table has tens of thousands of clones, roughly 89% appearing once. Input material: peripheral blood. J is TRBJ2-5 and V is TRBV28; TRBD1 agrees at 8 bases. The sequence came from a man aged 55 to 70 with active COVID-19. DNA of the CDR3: TGTGCCAGCAGTCGACAGGGGCAAGAGACCCAGTACTTC. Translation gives CASSRQGQETQYF. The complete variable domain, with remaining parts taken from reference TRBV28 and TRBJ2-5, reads DVKVTQSSRYLVKRTGEKVFLECVQDMDHENMFWYRQDPGLGLRLIYFSYDVKMKEKGDIPEGYSVSREKKERFSLILESASTNQTSMYLCASSRQGQETQYFGPGTRLLVL.